Below are 12 T cell receptor beta chains sequenced from a single sample in a study of T-cell reconstitution after alpha-beta-depleted transplantation in children. General study points: The study reportedly traced alpha-beta T cells about two months after transplant to several hundred expanded graft clones.

Researchers prepared the TCRbeta library using unique molecular identifiers, the study reports. TCRdb itself ran the PCR reads through MiXCR, one entry per CDR3 protein. The sample shows about 32,000 distinct CDR3 sequences, 6% to 8.5% of them seen only once. Antigens of these TCRs are unknown. The specimen was peripheral blood, collected 60 days after TCRalphabeta/CD19-depleted stem cell transplant. The receptors come from a child younger than two who had a stem cell transplant for acute myeloid leukemia, so the T cells may come from the graft donor.

This chain joins TRBV12-3 or TRBV12-4 and TRBJ2-3, with D possibly TRBD2 on 6 matching bases. The CDR3 has 18 residues. The CDR3 nucleotides read TGTACCTGCAGACCCCTCGTAGGTCCAGCGGGTGACACAGATACGCAGTATTTT. Encoded protein: CTCRPLVGPAGDTDTQYF.

The sample holds many counts of this clonotype. The V call is TRBV20-1, the J call TRBJ1-5; D is ambiguous. The V end was cut by 0 bases, the J end by 5 bases, with 14 bases between. Germline V CDR1 and CDR2: DFQATT, SNEGSKA (reference sequence). The CDR3 is 15 residues long. The CDR3 DNA sequence: TGCAGTGCTAGAGATAAGGATGGATTCTATCAGCCCCAGCATTTT. Translating gives CSARDKDGFYQPQHF.

This clonotype occurred a few times. The chain has TRBV11-1 and TRBJ2-4; TRBD1 aligns across 7 bases. Germline trimming cut 4 bases from V and 0 bases from J; bases unmatched to any gene: 15. In germline, CDR1 is SGHAT, CDR2 FQDESV (reference sequence). This CDR3 region has 19 residues. In DNA, the CDR3 is TGTGCCAGCAGCTCGAGAGGGGACAGTGTAACCCTAGCCAAAAACATTCAGTACTTC. Encoded protein: CASSSRGDSVTLAKNIQYF.

This clonotype was found many times. This CDR3 reads CASSSRGSHTF. In DNA form, the CDR3 reads TGTGCCAGCAGTTCTCGGGGTAGCCACACCTTC. The rearrangement joins TRBV27 to TRBJ1-2; D is ambiguous. Germline CDR1 is MNHEY and CDR2 is SMNVEV (reference sequence). V was trimmed by 4 bases and J by 12 bases, leaving 12 bases between them. The CDR3 is 11 amino acids.

In its sample, this clonotype was seen many times. This chain connects TRBV5-1 to TRBJ1-6; D perhaps matches TRBD1 (6 bases). Germline CDR1 and CDR2: SGHRS and YFSETQ. Trimming took 2 bases from V and 0 from J, leaving 9 bases between them. This CDR3 has 16 residues. The DNA for the CDR3 is TGCGCCAGCAGCTTTACAGGGAGCTCCTATAATTCACCCCTCCACTTT. Its translation: CASSFTGSSYNSPLHF.

This clonotype appeared many times. This chain joins TRBV5-1 and TRBJ2-7, with D maybe TRBD1 (6 bases). Trimming pared 4 bases from V and 0 bases from J, leaving 17 bases between. CDR1 is SGHRS and CDR2 is YFSETQ in the germline V gene. The length of the CDR3 is 16 residues. The CDR3 bases are TGCGCCAGCAGCCCGTTGGGGCAGGGGAGCTCCTACGAGCAGTACTTC. It encodes CASSPLGQGSSYEQYF.

The sample holds many counts of this clonotype. CDR3 sequence: CASSRGGPGTDTQYF. The CDR3 nucleotides read TGTGCCAGCAGCCGGGGAGGGCCGGGCACAGATACGCAGTATTTT. The V call is TRBV9, the J call TRBJ2-3; 7 bases are a match to TRBD2. Germline V gene lookup returns CDR1 SGDLS and CDR2 YYNGEE. After removal of 4 bases from V and 1 base from J, the junction contained 6 bases not matched to a gene. There are 15 residues in the CDR3.

At least ten counts were recorded for this clonotype. The chain combines TRBV20-1 with TRBJ2-4, with TRBD1 as a possible D gene (5 bases). This CDR3 is built from 16 residues. CDR1 DFQATT and CDR2 SNEGSKA come from the germline V gene (reference sequence). With 0 bases removed from V and 1 base from J, the gap between germline ends came to 13 bases. The CDR3 protein is CSARDLGAGAKNIQYF. The CDR3 region has the DNA TGCAGTGCTAGAGATCTAGGGGCAGGGGCCAAAAACATTCAGTACTTC.

This clonotype showed up many times. V gene TRBV7-6 combines with J gene TRBJ1-1; D unclear. In germline, CDR1 is SGHVS, CDR2 FNYEAQ. Trimming removed 5 bases from V and 0 bases from J, with 1 base in between. The CDR3 sequence is 11 residues long. CDR3: CASSLNTEAFF. The CDR3 DNA sequence: TGTGCCAGCAGCCTGAACACTGAAGCTTTCTTT.

This clonotype was found many times. The chain couples TRBV9 to TRBJ2-3; D gene unclear. The CDR3 totals 13 residues. The germline V gene has CDR1 SGDLS and CDR2 YYNGEE. Trimming took 2 bases from V and 11 from J, leaving 15 bases between them. CDR3 nucleotide sequence: TGTGCCAGCAGCGTCTCGAATGACCGCATGCAGTATTTT. Amino acid sequence: CASSVSNDRMQYF.

In its sample, this clonotype was seen many times. The V call is TRBV6-2 or TRBV6-3, the J call TRBJ2-1; possible D gene TRBD2, 5 bases. Germline V CDR1 and CDR2: MNHEY, SVGEGT. V lost 1 base and J 8 bases, leaving 12 bases between the germline ends. This CDR3 comprises 14 residues. CDR3 region: CASSYLSMRDEQFF. The CDR3 DNA follows: TGTGCCAGCAGTTACTTGAGCATGAGGGATGAGCAGTTCTTC.

This clonotype has ten or more counts. The rearrangement links TRBV12-3 or TRBV12-4 to TRBJ2-2; D might be TRBD1 (6 bases). V dropped 2 bases and J dropped 4 bases, with 8 bases sitting between them. The CDR3 runs to 14 residues. This CDR3 reads CASSLKGGTGELFF. CDR3 DNA: TGTGCCAGCAGTTTAAAAGGGGGCACCGGGGAGCTGTTTTTT.